Listed below are T cell receptor beta chains from one sample, sequenced in a study of T cells in Graves' hyperthyroidism and ophthalmopathy. In TCRdb, the multiplex PCR reads were re-called with MiXCR into one record per CDR3 protein. The repertoire includes roughly 500,000 distinct CDR3 sequences, over 35% of them detected once, and approximately 44% sits in the top ten. Sample: peripheral blood or thyroid tissue (not recorded which). The receptors stem from an adult woman with Graves' disease, either hyperthyroidism or ophthalmopathy (not recorded which). Each CDR3 is given with its conserved first and last residue. The order of the fields is V gene, J gene, clone size, D gene, CDR3 protein, CDR3 DNA. A D gene is named only where the DNA matches it firmly. Not every row has a clone size; where given, it reads once, few, many or a size class.

TRBV20-1,TRBJ2-5,-,-,CSAREGTQYF,TGCAGTGCTAGAGAAGGGACCCAGTACTTC
TRBV10-2,TRBJ1-2,-,TRBD1,CASSVPGQANYGYTF,TGCGCCAGCAGTGTACCGGGACAGGCGAACTATGGCTACACCTTC
TRBV20-1,TRBJ2-4,once,TRBD1,CSATPWDRGLGYF,TGCAGTGCTACCCCCTGGGACAGGGGGCTGGGGTACTTC
TRBV6-6,TRBJ2-5,few,TRBD1,CAGSTSGGVKTQYF,TGTGCCGGCTCCACCTCAGGGGGCGTCAAGACCCAGTACTTC
TRBV7-8,TRBJ2-7,many,TRBD2,CASSRTSGTREQYF,TGTGCCAGCAGCAGAACTAGCGGGACACGCGAGCAGTACTTC
TRBV4-2,TRBJ1-6,-,-,CASSQDWAGSFDSPLHF,TGTGCCAGCAGCCAAGATTGGGCAGGGAGTTTTGATTCACCCCTCCACTTT
TRBV7-2,TRBJ1-2,-,-,CASSAQQGTPLAGYTF,TGTGCCAGCAGCGCCCAACAGGGTACCCCACTCGCTGGCTACACCTTC
TRBV7-3,TRBJ2-5,-,TRBD2,CASSLILAGVETQYF,TGTGCCAGCAGCTTAATCCTAGCGGGAGTGGAGACCCAGTACTTC
TRBV7-6,TRBJ2-3,-,TRBD2,CASSFTSGRSTDTQYF,TGTGCCAGCAGCTTTACTAGCGGTAGAAGCACAGATACGCAGTATTTT
TRBV6-5,TRBJ1-1,many,-,CASRERTEAFF,TGTGCCAGCAGAGAGAGGACTGAAGCTTTCTTT
TRBV7-2,TRBJ2-7,-,-,CASSLGGGPEQYF,TGTGCCAGCAGCTTAGGTGGGGGCCCCGAGCAGTACTTC
TRBV7-2,TRBJ2-2,-,TRBD2,CASSQDLAGAGTGELFF,TGTGCCAGCAGCCAAGATCTCGCGGGAGCGGGGACCGGGGAGCTGTTTTTT
TRBV5-5,TRBJ1-2,few,-,CASSVDRSYGYTF,TGTGCCAGCAGCGTAGACAGGTCCTATGGCTACACCTTC
TRBV7-6,TRBJ1-1,many,TRBD1,CASSVTGTGLTEAFF,TGTGCCAGCAGCGTCACCGGGACAGGGTTGACTGAAGCTTTCTTT
TRBV7-9,TRBJ1-1,many,-,CASSLAGRTEAFF,TGTGCCAGCAGCTTAGCTGGCAGGACTGAAGCTTTCTTT
TRBV29-1,TRBJ1-4,few,-,CSVVTPGGEKLFF,TGCAGCGTCGTGACCCCAGGAGGTGAAAAACTGTTTTTT
TRBV20-1,TRBJ1-1,many,TRBD1,CSARDLSGQQAFF,TGCAGTGCTAGAGATCTTTCGGGACAGCAAGCTTTCTTT
TRBV3-1,TRBJ2-1,many,TRBD2,CASSQWGTRNNEQFF,TGTGCCAGCAGCCAGTGGGGGACTAGAAACAATGAGCAGTTCTTC
TRBV10-2,TRBJ2-7,-,-,CASTGVSEQYF,TGCGCCAGCACAGGGGTGAGCGAGCAGTACTTC
TRBV27,TRBJ2-7,few,-,CASRSQGTYEQYF,TGTGCCAGCAGGAGTCAGGGAACCTACGAGCAGTACTTC
TRBV5-6,TRBJ1-2,-,-,CASSNTGTANYGYTF,TGTGCCAGCAGTAATACCGGGACGGCAAACTATGGCTACACCTTC
TRBV25-1,TRBJ2-5,-,TRBD2,CASMVAGGGHQQETQYF,TGTGCCAGCATGGTAGCGGGAGGGGGACACCAACAAGAGACCCAGTACTTC
TRBV20-1,TRBJ2-2,-,-,CSARDMDPSNEQFF,TGCAGTGCTAGAGACATGGACCCGTCCAATGAGCAGTTTTTT
TRBV7-9,TRBJ2-6,few,-,CASSRTGANVLTF,TGTGCCAGCAGTAGGACAGGGGCCAACGTCCTGACTTTC
TRBV7-2,TRBJ1-1,once,-,CASTYSNTEAFF,TGTGCCAGCACTTATTCGAACACTGAAGCTTTCTTT
TRBV20-1,TRBJ2-7,many,TRBD2,CSASMLAVYEQYF,TGCAGTGCTAGCATGCTAGCGGTTTACGAGCAGTACTTC
TRBV5-1,TRBJ1-1,many,TRBD1,CASRLGQGAGTEAFF,TGCGCCAGCAGACTCGGACAGGGGGCCGGCACTGAAGCTTTCTTT
TRBV10-3,TRBJ1-2,many,-,CAISDGGDDYGYTF,TGTGCCATCAGTGATGGGGGGGACGACTATGGCTACACCTTC
TRBV15,TRBJ1-4,-,-,CATSANLNEKLFF,TGTGCCACCAGTGCCAACCTTAATGAAAAACTGTTTTTT
TRBV10-3,TRBJ2-7,-,TRBD1,CAISKQGIEQYF,TGTGCCATCAGCAAACAGGGGATTGAGCAGTACTTC
TRBV10-3,TRBJ1-5,-,-,CAIRRDLSDGNQPQHF,TGTGCCATCAGAAGAGATCTCTCGGACGGGAATCAGCCCCAGCATTTT
TRBV24-1,TRBJ1-1,many,-,CATSAGTEAFF,TGTGCCACCAGTGCTGGCACTGAAGCTTTCTTT
TRBV9,TRBJ1-2,many,-,CASSVEEGPRSGYTF,TGTGCCAGCAGCGTAGAGGAGGGTCCTAGGAGTGGCTACACCTTC
TRBV15,TRBJ1-5,once,TRBD1,CATSRDLQGYSNQPQHF,TGTGCCACCAGCAGAGACTTACAGGGGTATAGCAATCAGCCCCAGCATTTT
TRBV9,TRBJ2-7,many,TRBD1,CASSVEDRGAEQYF,TGTGCCAGCAGCGTAGAGGACAGGGGAGCCGAGCAGTACTTC
TRBV5-1,TRBJ1-6,-,-,CASSWTGADSPLHF,TGCGCCAGCAGCTGGACCGGGGCCGATTCACCCCTCCACTTT
TRBV7-9,TRBJ1-6,-,-,CASSLSGGGDTGQLYPLHF,TGTGCCAGCAGCTTATCAGGTGGGGGGGACACAGGACAACTCTATCCCCTCCACTTT
TRBV29-1,TRBJ2-7,-,TRBD1,CSVVTLGQGIYEQYF,TGCAGCGTTGTAACCTTAGGACAGGGAATCTACGAGCAGTACTTC
TRBV2,TRBJ1-1,many,TRBD1,CASTLDRAGTEAFF,TGTGCCAGCACCCTCGACAGGGCAGGCACTGAAGCTTTCTTT
TRBV2,TRBJ1-3,-,-,CASSEPPRNTIYF,TGTGCCAGCAGTGAACCCCCTCGGAACACCATATATTTT
TRBV20-1,TRBJ2-5,once,TRBD1,CSTTGTGIETQYF,TGCAGTACAACAGGGACAGGGATTGAGACCCAGTACTTC
TRBV20-1,TRBJ2-7,few,-,CSAPPTSRASYEQYF,TGCAGTGCTCCCCCTACTAGCAGGGCCTCCTACGAGCAGTACTTC
TRBV24-1,TRBJ2-7,few,TRBD2,CATSDRTSGRGEQYF,TGTGCCACCAGTGACCGGACTAGCGGGAGAGGGGAGCAGTACTTC
TRBV20-1,TRBJ1-4,many,-,CSARDPRGNGEKLFF,TGCAGTGCTAGAGATCCGAGGGGGAATGGTGAAAAACTGTTTTTT
TRBV7-9,TRBJ2-1,-,TRBD2,CASSFAGGPRSNEQFF,TGTGCCAGCAGCTTTGCGGGAGGGCCGCGGTCCAATGAGCAGTTCTTC
TRBV20-1,TRBJ1-6,-,TRBD1,CSAKTDRESSPLHF,TGCAGTGCTAAAACGGACAGGGAAAGTTCACCCCTCCACTTT
TRBV13,TRBJ1-4,many,TRBD1,CASSSVHEGGEKLFF,TGTGCCAGCAGCTCCGTTCACGAAGGGGGCGAAAAACTGTTTTTT